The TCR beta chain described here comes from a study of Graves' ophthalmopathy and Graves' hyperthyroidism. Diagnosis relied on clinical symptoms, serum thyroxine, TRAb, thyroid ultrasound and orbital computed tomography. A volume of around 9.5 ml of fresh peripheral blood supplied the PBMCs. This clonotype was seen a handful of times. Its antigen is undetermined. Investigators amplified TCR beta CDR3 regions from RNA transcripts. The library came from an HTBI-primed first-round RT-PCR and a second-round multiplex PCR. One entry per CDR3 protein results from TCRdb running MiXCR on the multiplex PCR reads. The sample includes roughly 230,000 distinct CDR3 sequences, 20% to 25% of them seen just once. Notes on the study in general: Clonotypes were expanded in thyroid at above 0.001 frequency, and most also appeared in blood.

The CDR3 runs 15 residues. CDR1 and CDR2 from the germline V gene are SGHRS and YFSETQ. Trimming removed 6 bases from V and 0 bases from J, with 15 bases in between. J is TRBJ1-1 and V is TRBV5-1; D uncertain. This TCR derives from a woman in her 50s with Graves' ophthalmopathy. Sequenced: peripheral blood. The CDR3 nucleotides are TGCGCCAGCATGGGGAAAGATCACATGAACACTGAAGCTTTCTTT. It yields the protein CASMGKDHMNTEAFF.